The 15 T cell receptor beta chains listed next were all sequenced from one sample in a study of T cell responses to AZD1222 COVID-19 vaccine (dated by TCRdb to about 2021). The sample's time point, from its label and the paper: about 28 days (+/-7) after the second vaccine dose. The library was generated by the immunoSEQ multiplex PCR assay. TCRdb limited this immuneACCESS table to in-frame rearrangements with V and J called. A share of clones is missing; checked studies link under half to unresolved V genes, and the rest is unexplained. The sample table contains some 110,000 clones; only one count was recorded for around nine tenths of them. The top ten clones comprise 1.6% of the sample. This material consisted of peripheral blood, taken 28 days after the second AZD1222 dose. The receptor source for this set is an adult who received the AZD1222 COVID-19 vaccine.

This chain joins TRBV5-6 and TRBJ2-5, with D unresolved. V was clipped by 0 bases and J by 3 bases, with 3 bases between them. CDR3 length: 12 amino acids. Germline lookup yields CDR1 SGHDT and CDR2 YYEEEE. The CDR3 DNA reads TGTGCCAGCAGCTTGGAGAAAGAGACCCAGTACTTC. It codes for CASSLEKETQYF.

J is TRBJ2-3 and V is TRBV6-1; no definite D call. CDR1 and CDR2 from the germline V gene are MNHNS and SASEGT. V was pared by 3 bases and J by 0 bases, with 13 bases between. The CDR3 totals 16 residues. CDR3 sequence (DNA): TGTGCCAGCAGTGACCCCAGTAGAGCTAGCACAGATACGCAGTATTTT. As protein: CASSDPSRASTDTQYF.

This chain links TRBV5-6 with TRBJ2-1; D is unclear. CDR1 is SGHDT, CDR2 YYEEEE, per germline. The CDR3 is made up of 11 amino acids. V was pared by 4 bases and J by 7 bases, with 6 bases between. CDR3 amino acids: CASSLINEQFF. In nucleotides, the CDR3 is TGTGCCAGCAGCCTGATAAATGAGCAGTTCTTC.

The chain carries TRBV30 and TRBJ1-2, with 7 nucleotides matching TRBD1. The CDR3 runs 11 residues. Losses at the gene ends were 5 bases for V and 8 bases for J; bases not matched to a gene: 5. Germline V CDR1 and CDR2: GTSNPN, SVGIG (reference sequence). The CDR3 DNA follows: TGTGCCTGGGACAGGGTCGGAGGCTACACCTTC. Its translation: CAWDRVGGYTF.

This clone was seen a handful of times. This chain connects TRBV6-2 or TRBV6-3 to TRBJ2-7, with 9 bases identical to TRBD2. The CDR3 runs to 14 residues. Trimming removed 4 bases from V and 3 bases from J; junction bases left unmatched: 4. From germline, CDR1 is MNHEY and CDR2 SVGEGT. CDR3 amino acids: CASSFRREGYEQYF. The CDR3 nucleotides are TGTGCCAGCAGTTTCAGGCGGGAGGGCTACGAGCAGTACTTC.

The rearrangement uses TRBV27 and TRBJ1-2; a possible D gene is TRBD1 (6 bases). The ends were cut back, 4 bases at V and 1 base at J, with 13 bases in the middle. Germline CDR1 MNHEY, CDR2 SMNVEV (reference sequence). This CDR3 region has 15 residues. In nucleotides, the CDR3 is TGTGCCAGCAGTTCCCTAACAGGGAATAACTATGGCTACACCTTC. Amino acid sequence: CASSSLTGNNYGYTF.

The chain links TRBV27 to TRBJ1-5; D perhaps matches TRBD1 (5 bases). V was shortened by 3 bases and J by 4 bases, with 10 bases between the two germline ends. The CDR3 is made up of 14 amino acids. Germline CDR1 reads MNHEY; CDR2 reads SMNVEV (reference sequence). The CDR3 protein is CASSFRGGNQPQHF. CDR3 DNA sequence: TGTGCCAGCAGTTTTCGGGGGGGGAATCAGCCCCAGCATTTT.

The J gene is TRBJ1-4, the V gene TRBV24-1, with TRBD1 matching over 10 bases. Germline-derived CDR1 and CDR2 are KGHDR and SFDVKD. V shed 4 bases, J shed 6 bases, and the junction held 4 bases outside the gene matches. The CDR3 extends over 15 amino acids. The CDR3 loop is CATSESGTGDEKLFF. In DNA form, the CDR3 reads TGTGCCACCAGTGAATCCGGGACAGGGGATGAAAAACTGTTTTTT.

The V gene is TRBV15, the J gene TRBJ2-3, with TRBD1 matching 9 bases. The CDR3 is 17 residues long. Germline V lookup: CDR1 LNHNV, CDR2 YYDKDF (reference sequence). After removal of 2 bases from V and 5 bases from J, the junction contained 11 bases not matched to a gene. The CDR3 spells CATSRSKGQGKGDTQYF. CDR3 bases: TGTGCCACCAGCAGATCCAAGGGACAGGGTAAAGGAGATACGCAGTATTTT.

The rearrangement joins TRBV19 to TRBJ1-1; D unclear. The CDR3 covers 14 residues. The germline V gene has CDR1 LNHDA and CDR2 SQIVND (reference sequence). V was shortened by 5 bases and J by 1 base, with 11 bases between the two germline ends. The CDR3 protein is CASSPTLGNTEAFF. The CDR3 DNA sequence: TGTGCCAGTAGTCCAACGTTGGGGAACACTGAAGCTTTCTTT.

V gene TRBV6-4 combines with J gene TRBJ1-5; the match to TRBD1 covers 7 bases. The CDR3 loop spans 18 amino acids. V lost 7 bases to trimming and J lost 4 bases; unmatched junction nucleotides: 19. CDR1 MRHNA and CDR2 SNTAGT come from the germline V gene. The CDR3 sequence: CASTRSRLPTGINQPQHF. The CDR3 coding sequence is TGTGCCAGCACTCGAAGTCGTCTCCCGACAGGGATAAATCAGCCCCAGCATTTT.

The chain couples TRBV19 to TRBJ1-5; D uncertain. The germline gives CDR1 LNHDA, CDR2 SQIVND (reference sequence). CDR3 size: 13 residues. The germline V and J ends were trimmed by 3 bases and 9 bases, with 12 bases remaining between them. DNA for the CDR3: TGTGCCAGTAGTATCCGAGACCGGGCGCCCCAGCATTTT. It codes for CASSIRDRAPQHF.

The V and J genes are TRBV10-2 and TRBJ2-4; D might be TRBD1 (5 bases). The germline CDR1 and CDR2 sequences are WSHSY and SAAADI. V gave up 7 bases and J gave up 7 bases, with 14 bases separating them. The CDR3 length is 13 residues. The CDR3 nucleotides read TGCGCCAGCATTTCACAGGTTTCGAACATTCAGTACTTC. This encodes CASISQVSNIQYF.

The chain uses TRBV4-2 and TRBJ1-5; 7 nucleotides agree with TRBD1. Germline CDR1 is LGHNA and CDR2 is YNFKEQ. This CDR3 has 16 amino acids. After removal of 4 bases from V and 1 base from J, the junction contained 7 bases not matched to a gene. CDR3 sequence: CASSRPDRESNQPQHF. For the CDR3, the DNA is TGTGCCAGCAGCCGCCCTGACAGGGAGAGCAATCAGCCCCAGCATTTT.

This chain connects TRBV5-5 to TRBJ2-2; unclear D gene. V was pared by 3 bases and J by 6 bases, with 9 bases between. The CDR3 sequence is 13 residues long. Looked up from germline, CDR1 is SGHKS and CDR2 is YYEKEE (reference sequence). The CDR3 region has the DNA TGTGCCAGCAGCTGGGTGCTGGCCGGGGAGCTGTTTTTT. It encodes CASSWVLAGELFF.